These T cell receptor beta chains were read from a single sample in a study of regulatory T cells in long-lasting Graves disease. Each CDR3 protein is one row after TCRdb ran MiXCR on the multiplex PCR reads. The sample records 420,000 or so distinct CDR3 sequences, around 20% being singletons. The sample in question was peripheral blood mononuclear cells (PBMCs), obtained when the disease was refractory, from a patient treated with antithyroid drugs. These receptors were obtained from a female donor with Graves disease. CDR3s include the opening cysteine and the closing phenylalanine or tryptophan. A D gene is named only where the DNA matches it firmly. Only some rows state a clone size, as once, few, many or a class for expanded clones.

TRBJ1-5 TRBV28 TRBD1 NA TGTGCCAGCAGTTCAACAGGGGATAACGGTCCCCAGCATTTT CASSSTGDNGPQHF
TRBJ1-3 TRBV25-1 NA few TGTGCCAGCAGTGAAGGTTTGAGACGGCCCCTCTCTGGAAACACCATATATTTT CASSEGLRRPLSGNTIYF
TRBJ1-5 TRBV28 NA NA TGTGCCAGCAGTTCCATTAGGGACCAGCCCCAGCATTTT CASSSIRDQPQHF
TRBJ1-6 TRBV28 NA many TGTGCCAGCAGCGGGCAGGGTTCACCCCTCCACTTT CASSGQGSPLHF
TRBJ2-7 TRBV28 NA many TGTGCCAGCAGTTTATATCAGGGTTCAGGCTACGAGCAGTACTTC CASSLYQGSGYEQYF
TRBJ2-2 TRBV30 TRBD1 few TGTGCCTGGACGAAGACAGGGTTCACCGGGGAGCTGTTTTTT CAWTKTGFTGELFF
TRBJ2-4 TRBV6-5 NA NA TGTGCCAGCAGTTACCCCCGGGCGCAGGGGAAAAACATTCAGTACTTC CASSYPRAQGKNIQYF
TRBJ1-4 TRBV6-1 NA few TGTGCCAGCAGTTTTACGGGGGCGGACGAAAAACTGTTTTTT CASSFTGADEKLFF
TRBJ2-2 TRBV15 TRBD1 many TGTGCCACCAGCCTTAGGGGGCGAGGCACCGGGGAGCTGTTTTTT CATSLRGRGTGELFF
TRBJ2-7 TRBV4-2 TRBD2 NA TGTGCCAGCAGCCAAGACCTAGCGGGAGGTGTGTACGAGCAGTACTTC CASSQDLAGGVYEQYF
TRBJ2-7 TRBV28 TRBD2 many TGTGCCAGCAGCCCCGGGACTAGTGGACCGTACGAGCAGTACTTC CASSPGTSGPYEQYF
TRBJ2-7 TRBV15 TRBD2 few TGTGCCACCAGCAGAGAAAAGGGAGGGGCCGAGCAGTACTTC CATSREKGGAEQYF
TRBJ2-3 TRBV6-1 NA few TGTGCCAGCAGTGCACAGTCTCCCCGTAGTACAGATACGCAGTATTTT CASSAQSPRSTDTQYF
TRBJ1-1 TRBV5-1 NA NA TGCGCCAGCAACCAGGGGTCGAACACTGAAGCTTTCTTT CASNQGSNTEAFF
TRBJ2-2 TRBV12-3/TRBV12-4 NA once TGTGTCAGCATCAAATCAGGGTTGACCGGGGAGCTGTTTTTT CVSIKSGLTGELFF
TRBJ2-1 TRBV29-1 TRBD2 NA TGCAGCGTTGACATCGGACTAGCAGGAAGTGAGCAGTTCTTC CSVDIGLAGSEQFF
TRBJ2-7 TRBV7-2 NA many TGTGCCAGCAGCTTATGGTGGCCTCGGAGTTACGAGCAGTACTTC CASSLWWPRSYEQYF
TRBJ2-6 TRBV2 TRBD1 many TGTGCCAGCACCCCAGGGGGCTCTGGGGCCAACGTCCTGACTTTC CASTPGGSGANVLTF
TRBJ1-2 TRBV28 NA many TGTGCCAGCAGAGAGGGCGCCTCTGGCTACACCTTC CASREGASGYTF
TRBJ2-5 TRBV20-1 TRBD2 few TGCAGTGCTAGAGATCCTCGACTAGCGGGGGGGGGGGAGACCCAGTACTTC CSARDPRLAGGGETQYF
TRBJ1-2 TRBV19 TRBD1 NA TGTGCCAGTAGCTGGAGGGGGCAGGATGGCTACACCTTC CASSWRGQDGYTF
TRBJ1-5 TRBV28 TRBD1 many TGTGCCAGCAGGGCCGGGACAGGGCATCAGCCCCAGCATTTT CASRAGTGHQPQHF
TRBJ2-5 TRBV7-2 TRBD2 NA TGTGCCAGCAGGTTGACTAGCGGGACCGGGGGGGAGACCCAGTACTTC CASRLTSGTGGETQYF
TRBJ2-5 TRBV30 TRBD1 NA TGTGCCTGGAGTATTCCGGGACAGATAGCCAAAAACATTCGGTACTTC CAWSIPGQIAKNIRYF
TRBJ2-2 TRBV9 TRBD2 few TGTGCCAGCAGCGTAGACACTAGCGCGATCACCGGGGAGCTGTTTTTT CASSVDTSAITGELFF
TRBJ1-3 TRBV5-5 TRBD1 NA TGTGCCAGCAGCCGCGGGTCGACAGGGATTTTTGGAAACACCATATATTTT CASSRGSTGIFGNTIYF
TRBJ1-3 TRBV28 NA few TGTGCCAGCAGTTTTCAGGAGGAGTGGAGGTCCCTATCGCGGACTGGAAACACCATATATTTT CASSFQEEWRSLSRTGNTIYF
TRBJ1-1 TRBV19 NA NA TGTGCCAGTAGTATCAGCAGGGGGAACACTGAAGCTTTCTTT CASSISRGNTEAFF
TRBJ1-1 TRBV18 NA NA TGTGCCAGCTCACCAGGGAGAACCACTGAAGCTTTCTTT CASSPGRTTEAFF
TRBJ1-2 TRBV28 NA many TGTGCCAGCAGCTCACAAGGAGGCTACACCTTC CASSSQGGYTF
TRBJ2-2 TRBV6-1 TRBD1 NA TGTGCCAGCGTCCGGACAGGGCGGACCGGGGAGCTGTTTTTT CASVRTGRTGELFF
TRBJ1-6 TRBV27 TRBD1 many TGTGCCAGCAGTCCCCTCGACAGGGGGAATCATTCACCCCTCCACTTT CASSPLDRGNHSPLHF
TRBJ2-7 TRBV6-2/TRBV6-3 NA few TGTGCCAGCAGTTATCCCGCAACGAGCTCCTACGAGCAGTACTTC CASSYPATSSYEQYF
TRBJ2-7 TRBV7-2 NA many TGTGCCAGCAGCCCCCACCGGGGCAACTACGAGCAGTACTTC CASSPHRGNYEQYF